This T cell receptor beta chain was recorded in a study of T-cell reconstitution after alpha-beta-depleted transplantation in children. Ten or more counts support this clonotype. Its specificity is unknown. The study, taken as a whole, reports: About two months after transplant, alpha-beta T cells reportedly came from several hundred expanded graft clones.

Unique molecular identifiers were incorporated when the TCRbeta library was constructed. TCRdb ran MiXCR on the PCR reads and lists one entry per CDR3 protein. This sample carries 190,000 or so distinct CDR3 sequences, 5% to 6.5% of them seen once, and the ten largest clones take around 4.3%. CDR1 is SQVTM, CDR2 ANQGSEA, per germline. This CDR3 is built from 13 residues. With 2 bases removed from V and 0 bases from J, the gap between germline ends came to 7 bases. This chain joins TRBV29-1 and TRBJ1-1; D is undetermined. The sequence was collected from a girl under three years old with combined immunodeficiency, due to receive a stem cell transplant. Sample: PBMCs, taken before TCRalphabeta/CD19-depleted stem cell transplant. The CDR3 here is CSVELPMNTEAFF. CDR3 DNA: TGCAGCGTTGAACTCCCCATGAACACTGAAGCTTTCTTT.